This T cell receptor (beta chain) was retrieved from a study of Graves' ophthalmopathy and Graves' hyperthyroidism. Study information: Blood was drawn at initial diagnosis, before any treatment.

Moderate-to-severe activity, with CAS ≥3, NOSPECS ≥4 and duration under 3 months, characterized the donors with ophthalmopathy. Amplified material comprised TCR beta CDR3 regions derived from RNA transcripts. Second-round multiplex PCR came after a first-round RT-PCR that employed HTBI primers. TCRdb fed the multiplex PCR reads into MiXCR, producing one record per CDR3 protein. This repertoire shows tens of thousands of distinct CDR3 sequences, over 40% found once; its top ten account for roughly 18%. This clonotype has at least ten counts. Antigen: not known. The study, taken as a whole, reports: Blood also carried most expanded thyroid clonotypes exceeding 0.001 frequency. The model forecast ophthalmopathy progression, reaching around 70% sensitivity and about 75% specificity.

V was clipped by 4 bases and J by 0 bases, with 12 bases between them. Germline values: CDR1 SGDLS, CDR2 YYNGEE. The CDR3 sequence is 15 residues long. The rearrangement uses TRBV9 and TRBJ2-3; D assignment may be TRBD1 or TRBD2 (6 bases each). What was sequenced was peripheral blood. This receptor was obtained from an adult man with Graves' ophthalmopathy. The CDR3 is CASSPGDTSTDTQYF. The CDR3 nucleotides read TGTGCCAGCAGCCCGGGGGACACCAGCACAGATACGCAGTATTTT.